These 13 T cell receptor beta chains were all obtained from the same sample, sequenced in a study of CD8 T cells in Susac syndrome. Random-hexamer reverse transcription was applied to roughly 0.5 to 1 ug RNA. Each CDR3 protein is one row after TCRdb ran MiXCR on the immunoSEQ multiplex PCR reads. The sample consists of about 300,000 distinct CDR3 sequences, 65% to 90% of them appearing once. Sequenced: CD8+ T cells from PBMCs. Every receptor here comes from a human donor with multiple sclerosis.

The V call is TRBV29-1, the J call TRBJ1-1; no firm D call. Germline assignment: CDR1 SQVTM and CDR2 ANQGSEA. With 6 bases removed from V and 3 bases from J, the gap between germline ends came to 8 bases. This CDR3 comprises 11 residues. In nucleotides, the CDR3 is TGCAGCGTAATCAAAGACACTGAAGCTTTCTTT. It codes for CSVIKDTEAFF.

V gene TRBV7-6 combines with J gene TRBJ1-1, with TRBD1 as a possible D gene (5 bases). This CDR3 contains 14 residues. Germline V CDR1 and CDR2: SGHVS, FNYEAQ. Between the trimmed V and J ends, which lost 3 bases and 3 bases, there was a span of 11 bases. CDR3 nucleotide sequence: TGTGCCAGCAGCTTCTCGGGGGTTTACACTGAAGCTTTCTTT. Translation: CASSFSGVYTEAFF.

This clonotype was counted between two and nine times. This sequence joins TRBV2 and TRBJ2-5; 13 nucleotides align to TRBD2. J lost 5 bases, V lost 5 bases, and 5 bases had no gene match. This CDR3 comprises 15 residues. Germline V gives CDR1 SNHLY, CDR2 FYNNEI. CDR3 amino acids: CASSPGTSGKETQYF. DNA for the CDR3: TGTGCCAGCAGTCCCGGGACTAGCGGGAAGGAGACCCAGTACTTC.

This clonotype was seen a single time. The chain employs TRBV7-9 and TRBJ2-1; TRBD1 or TRBD2 may be the D gene (5 bases each). The CDR3 length is 15 residues. V lost 5 bases, J lost 0 bases, and 11 bases lay in between. Germline V lookup: CDR1 SEHNR, CDR2 FQNEAQ (reference sequence). This CDR3 reads CASSRGVGSYNEQFF. The CDR3 DNA follows: TGTGCCAGCAGCCGAGGGGTGGGCTCCTACAATGAGCAGTTCTTC.

This chain connects TRBV19 to TRBJ2-7; a possible D gene is TRBD1 (5 bases). V dropped 1 base and J dropped 5 bases, with 15 bases sitting between them. This CDR3 spans 15 amino acids. The V gene's germline CDR1 is LNHDA and CDR2 SQIVND (reference sequence). The CDR3 bases are TGTGCCAGTAGTATAGTAACAGGCCGAGTAAACGAGCAGTACTTC. It translates to CASSIVTGRVNEQYF.

The chain combines TRBV20-1 with TRBJ2-1, with 8 bases fitting TRBD1. CDR3 length: 14 residues. V shed 1 base and J 6 bases; nucleotides not matched to a gene: 5. Germline CDR1 DFQATT, CDR2 SNEGSKA (reference sequence). The CDR3, as DNA: TGCAGTGCTAGAGGGGACAGGCTATTCAATGAGCAGTTCTTC. Protein sequence: CSARGDRLFNEQFF.

This rearrangement joins TRBV30 to TRBJ2-1; D remains unclear. Germline CDR1 is GTSNPN and CDR2 is SVGIG (reference sequence). The CDR3 sequence is 13 residues long. Trimming removed 0 bases at V and 7 bases at J, with 10 bases between. This CDR3 is CAWSVHLGNEQFF. The DNA of the CDR3 is TGTGCCTGGAGTGTACATCTGGGAAATGAGCAGTTCTTC.

The chain joins TRBV9 to TRBJ2-1; D not resolved. The CDR3 totals 14 residues. Per germline, CDR1 SGDLS and CDR2 YYNGEE. V was pared by 0 bases and J by 7 bases, with 11 bases between. The CDR3 loop reads CASSVAPRRNEQFF. DNA for the CDR3: TGTGCCAGCAGCGTAGCTCCCCGTCGGAATGAGCAGTTCTTC.

This sequence joins TRBV4-3 and TRBJ2-2, with 11 positions matching TRBD2. CDR1 and CDR2 (germline): LGHNA, YSLEER. Trimming cost V 2 bases and J 5 bases; bases outside gene matches: 13. There are 19 residues in the CDR3. As DNA, the CDR3 is TGCGCCAGCAGCCAACCCAATACGTATAGCGGGAGGGGAACCGGGGAGCTGTTTTTT. This codes for CASSQPNTYSGRGTGELFF.

The chain is built from TRBV4-1 and TRBJ1-1, with D possibly TRBD1 on 6 matching bases. The CDR3 length is 14 residues. CDR1 and CDR2 from the germline V gene are MGHRA and YSYEKL. The V end was cut by 1 base, the J end by 4 bases, with 10 bases between. In DNA form, the CDR3 reads TGCGCCAGCAGCCAAGTTATCAGGGGCACTGAAGCTTTCTTT. Translating it yields CASSQVIRGTEAFF.

The chain uses TRBV4-3 and TRBJ2-3; 14 bases fit TRBD2. Germline values: CDR1 LGHNA, CDR2 YSLEER. The junction had 9 bases not matched to a gene; V was cut back by 4 bases and J by 0 bases. The CDR3 has 19 residues. The CDR3 protein is CASSPGLAGVGDSTDTQYF. DNA for the CDR3: TGCGCCAGCAGCCCGGGACTAGCGGGAGTGGGGGATAGCACAGATACGCAGTATTTT.

The chain couples TRBV28 to TRBJ1-1, with TRBD1 as a possible D gene (5 bases). This CDR3 region has 14 residues. From germline, CDR1 is MDHEN and CDR2 SYDVKM. Trimming took off 5 bases at V and 5 bases at J, with 15 bases between the two ends. The CDR3 loop is CASSPNQGWTEAFF. As DNA, the CDR3 is TGTGCCAGCAGTCCCAATCAGGGCTGGACTGAAGCTTTCTTT.

V usage is TRBV18 and J usage is TRBJ1-5; D gene uncertain. CDR1 is KGHSH and CDR2 is LQKENI in the germline V gene. The CDR3 is 16 residues long. V was clipped by 5 bases and J by 3 bases, with 17 bases between them. DNA for the CDR3: TGTGCCAGCTCATCCTCGCATTGGGTCATCAATCAGCCCCAGCATTTT. This codes for CASSSSHWVINQPQHF.